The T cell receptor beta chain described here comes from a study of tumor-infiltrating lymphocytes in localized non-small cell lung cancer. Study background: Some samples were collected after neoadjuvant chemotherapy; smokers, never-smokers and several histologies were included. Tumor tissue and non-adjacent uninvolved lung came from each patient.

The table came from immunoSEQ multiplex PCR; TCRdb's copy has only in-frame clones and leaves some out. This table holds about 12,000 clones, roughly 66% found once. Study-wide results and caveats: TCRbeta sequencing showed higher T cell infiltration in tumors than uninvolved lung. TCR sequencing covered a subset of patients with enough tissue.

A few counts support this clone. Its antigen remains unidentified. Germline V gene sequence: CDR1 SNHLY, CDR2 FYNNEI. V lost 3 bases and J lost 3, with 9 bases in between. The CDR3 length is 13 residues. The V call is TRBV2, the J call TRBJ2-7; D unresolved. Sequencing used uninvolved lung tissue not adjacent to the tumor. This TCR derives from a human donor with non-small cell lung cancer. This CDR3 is CASSEWRIYEQYF. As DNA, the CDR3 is TGTGCCAGCAGTGAGTGGCGGATCTACGAGCAGTACTTC.